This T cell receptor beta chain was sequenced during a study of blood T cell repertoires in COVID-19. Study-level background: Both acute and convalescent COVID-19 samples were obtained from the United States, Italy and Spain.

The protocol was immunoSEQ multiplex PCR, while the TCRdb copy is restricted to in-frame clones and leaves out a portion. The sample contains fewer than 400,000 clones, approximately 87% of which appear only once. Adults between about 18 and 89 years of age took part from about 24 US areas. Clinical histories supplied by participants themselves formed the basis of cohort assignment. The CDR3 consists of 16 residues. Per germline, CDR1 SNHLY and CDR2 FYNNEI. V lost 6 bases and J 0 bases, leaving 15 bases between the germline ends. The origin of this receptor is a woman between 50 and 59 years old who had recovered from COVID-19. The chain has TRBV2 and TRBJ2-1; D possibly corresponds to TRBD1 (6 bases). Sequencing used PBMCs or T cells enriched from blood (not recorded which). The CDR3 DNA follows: TGTGCCAGCAGCGCCGGCAGCAGGGGCTCCTACAATGAGCAGTTCTTC. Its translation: CASSAGSRGSYNEQFF. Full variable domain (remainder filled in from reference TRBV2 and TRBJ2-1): EPEVTQTPSHQVTQMGQEVILRCVPISNHLYFYWYRQILGQKVEFLVSFYNNEISEKSEIFDDQFSVERPDGSNFTLKIRSTKLEDSAMYFCASSAGSRGSYNEQFFGPGTRLTVL.